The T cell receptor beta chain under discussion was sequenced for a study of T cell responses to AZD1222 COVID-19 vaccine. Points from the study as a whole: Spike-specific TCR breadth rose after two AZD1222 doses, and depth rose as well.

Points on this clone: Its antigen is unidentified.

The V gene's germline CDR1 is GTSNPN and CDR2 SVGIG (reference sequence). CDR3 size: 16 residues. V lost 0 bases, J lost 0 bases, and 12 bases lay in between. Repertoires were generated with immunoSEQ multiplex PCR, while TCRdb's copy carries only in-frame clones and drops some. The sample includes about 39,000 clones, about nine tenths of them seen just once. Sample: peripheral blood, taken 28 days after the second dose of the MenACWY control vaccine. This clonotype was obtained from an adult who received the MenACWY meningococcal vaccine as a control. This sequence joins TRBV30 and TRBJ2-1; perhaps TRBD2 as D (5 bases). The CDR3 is CAWSVRGLSSYNEQFF. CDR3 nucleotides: TGTGCCTGGAGTGTACGCGGGTTGAGCTCCTACAATGAGCAGTTCTTC. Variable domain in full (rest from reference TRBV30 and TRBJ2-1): SQTIHQWPATLVQPVGSPLSLECTVEGTSNPNLYWYRQAAGRGLQLLFYSVGIGQISSEVPQNLSASRPQDRQFILSSKKLLLSDSGFYLCAWSVRGLSSYNEQFFGPGTRLTVL.